The rows below give T cell receptor beta chains drawn from one sample of a study of blood T cell repertoires in COVID-19. Assay: immunoSEQ multiplex PCR; the TCRdb copy retains only in-frame clones and omits some. The data show approximately 78,000 clones, with roughly 90% seen just once and more than 25% held by the top ten. Sequencing used peripheral blood. These TCRs come from a man aged 45-65 years with acute or convalescent COVID-19. Each CDR3 is given with its conserved first and last residue. Fields, in order: V gene, clone size, D gene, J gene, CDR3 DNA, CDR3 protein. The D gene is left open where the match is weak. Only some rows state a clone size, as once, few, many or a class for expanded clones.

>TRBV11-2|NA|NA|TRBJ2-7
TGTGCCAGCAGTCCGTTCAGCAGGGTAACGTACTTC
CASSPFSRVTYF
>TRBV3-1/TRBV3-2|NA|NA|TRBJ2-3
TGTGCCAGCAGCCAAGATCTGAGGAGCACAGATACGCAGTATTTT
CASSQDLRSTDTQYF
>TRBV4-1|NA|NA|TRBJ2-2
TGCGCCAGCAGCCAATGGCCGAAGGGGGAGCTGTTTTTT
CASSQWPKGELFF
>TRBV19|NA|TRBD1|TRBJ1-4
TGTGCCAGTAGTATTGGGTCCTACAGGGGGCGGATTTATGAAAAACTGTTTTTT
CASSIGSYRGRIYEKLFF
>TRBV5-4|NA|NA|TRBJ1-5
TGTGCCAGCAGCTTGGATGGACAGTCTAAGCCCCAGCATTTT
CASSLDGQSKPQHF
>TRBV5-5|NA|NA|TRBJ1-4
TGTGCCAGCAGCTCTGGAGGACTGCGGCGGAATAATGAAAAACTGTTTTTT
CASSSGGLRRNNEKLFF
>TRBV2|NA|TRBD1|TRBJ2-1
TGTGCCAGCAGATCCAGACAGGGGGCGAACTCTGAGCAGTTCTTC
CASRSRQGANSEQFF
>TRBV5-1|NA|NA|TRBJ2-5
TGCGCCAGCAGCTTGGAAGGGGCTGAAGAGACCCAGTACTTC
CASSLEGAEETQYF
>TRBV5-4|once|TRBD2|TRBJ2-1
TGTGCCAGCAGCTTGGGAAGCGGGGGACCCTACAATGAGCAGTTCTTC
CASSLGSGGPYNEQFF
>TRBV11-2|NA|NA|TRBJ2-5
TGTGCCAGCAGCTTAGATACTTGGCGGGGGCCGGGGGCCCAGTACTTC
CASSLDTWRGPGAQYF
>TRBV7-9|NA|TRBD1|TRBJ1-4
TGTGCCAGCAGCCTACAGGGGGGAAATCAAAAACTGTTTTTT
CASSLQGGNQKLFF
>TRBV28|NA|NA|TRBJ1-5
TGTGCCAGCAGTTCGGGGGATAGCAATCAGCCCCAGCATTTT
CASSSGDSNQPQHF
>TRBV7-8|once|NA|TRBJ2-7
TGTGCCAGCAGCACCGAAGGGGCTCACTACGAGCAGTACTTC
CASSTEGAHYEQYF
>TRBV10-3|NA|NA|TRBJ1-3
TGTGCCATCAGTGCTGGGGACTATCGGTCTGGAAACACCATATATTTT
CAISAGDYRSGNTIYF
>TRBV20-1|NA|NA|TRBJ2-7
TGCAGTGCTAGTGGTCAGTTCTCCTACGAGCAGTACTTC
CSASGQFSYEQYF
>TRBV5-1|NA|TRBD2|TRBJ2-5
TGCGCCAGCAGCGGCCAGGGAGGGGAGACCCAGTACTTC
CASSGQGGETQYF
>TRBV4-2|NA|TRBD1|TRBJ2-3
TGTGCCAGCAGCCAAGCTAACAGGGGGGTTACGCAGTATTTT
CASSQANRGVTQYF
>TRBV25-1|NA|NA|TRBJ1-4
TGTGCCAGCCTTGAATGGGGGAGGGGCCGCCCGGGGGATGAAAAACTGTTTTTT
CASLEWGRGRPGDEKLFF
>TRBV7-9|NA|TRBD1|TRBJ1-1
TGTGCCAGCAGCCGCGACAGGGATTCCGAAGCTTTCTTT
CASSRDRDSEAFF
>TRBV19|NA|TRBD1|TRBJ2-7
TGTGCCAGTAGGCCGACAGGGGGAAGCCACGAGCAGTACTTC
CASRPTGGSHEQYF
>TRBV30|NA|TRBD1|TRBJ1-1
TGTGCCTGGAGTGTATCCGCAGGGGGCCAGAACACTGAAGCTTTCTTT
CAWSVSAGGQNTEAFF
>TRBV3-1/TRBV3-2|NA|NA|TRBJ2-5
TGTGCCAGCAGCCATCCCTCGCGGGAGACCCAGTACTTC
CASSHPSRETQYF
>TRBV19|NA|NA|TRBJ1-5
TGTGCCAGTAGTATAGAACAGGGAGATCAGCCCCAGCATTTT
CASSIEQGDQPQHF
>TRBV28|NA|TRBD2|TRBJ2-3
TGTGCCAGCAACCAGGAGGGGACTAGCGGGGGGTTTGCAGATACGCAGTATTTT
CASNQEGTSGGFADTQYF
>TRBV19|NA|TRBD1|TRBJ1-4
TGTGCCACCAGGACAGGGGGCAGTGAAAAACTGTTTTTT
CATRTGGSEKLFF
>TRBV10-3|NA|TRBD2|TRBJ2-5
TGTGCCATCAGTGACCGCGGGGGGGCCTCAGAGACCCAGTACTTC
CAISDRGGASETQYF
>TRBV6-1|NA|NA|TRBJ2-3
TGTGCCAGCAGTGACAGTTCAGATACGCAGTATTTT
CASSDSSDTQYF
>TRBV7-2|NA|TRBD2|TRBJ2-1
TGTGCCAGCAGCTCCCATAGCGGGGGGTCGTACAATGAGCAGTTCTTC
CASSSHSGGSYNEQFF
>TRBV27|once|NA|TRBJ2-5
TGTGCCAGCAGAGGTGGGGGCACGGAGACCCAGTACTTC
CASRGGGTETQYF
>TRBV18|NA|TRBD1|TRBJ1-3
TGTGCCAGCTCACCACCGATCCGGGACAGGGGCTCTGGAAACACCATATATTTT
CASSPPIRDRGSGNTIYF
>TRBV19|NA|NA|TRBJ2-7
TGTGCCAGTAGTATCTCGGCAGGGCCTCCCTCCTACGAGCAGTACTTC
CASSISAGPPSYEQYF
>TRBV19|NA|TRBD1|TRBJ2-1
TGTGCCAGTAGGGCCGGGACAGTCAACAATGAGCAGTTCTTC
CASRAGTVNNEQFF
>TRBV19|NA|NA|TRBJ1-2
TGTGCCAGTAGTGCCGGGACACAAAGCGGCTACACCTTC
CASSAGTQSGYTF
>TRBV11-1|NA|NA|TRBJ2-4
TGTGCCAGCAGCCCGGCTATGGGACTAGCCAAAAACATTCAGTACTTC
CASSPAMGLAKNIQYF
>TRBV7-8|NA|TRBD1|TRBJ2-5
TGTGCCAGCAGCGAAGACAGGGTGTACCAAGAGACCCAGTACTTC
CASSEDRVYQETQYF
>TRBV24-1|NA|NA|TRBJ2-7
TGTGCCACCAGTGATGCCCGGGGGATGGGTGAGCAGTACTTC
CATSDARGMGEQYF
>TRBV5-1|once|NA|TRBJ2-7
TGCGCCAGCAGCGGGAGCGGATTCTACGAGCAGTACTTC
CASSGSGFYEQYF
>TRBV19|NA|TRBD1|TRBJ1-5
TGTGCCAGTAGTACTGGGGGACAGGGACATCAGCCCCAGCATTTT
CASSTGGQGHQPQHF
>TRBV7-6|NA|NA|TRBJ1-4
TGTGCCAGCAGCCCCTCTTTGTCGACTAATGAAAAACTGTTTTTT
CASSPSLSTNEKLFF
>TRBV19|once|TRBD2|TRBJ2-5
TGTGCCAGTAGTTCCTGGGGGGGCCAAGAGACCCAGTACTTC
CASSSWGGQETQYF
>TRBV7-2|NA|TRBD2|TRBJ2-7
TGTGCCAGCAGCTTAGTGGGTGGGGCTAGCGGGTCCTACGAGCAGTACTTC
CASSLVGGASGSYEQYF
>TRBV6-2/TRBV6-3|NA|NA|TRBJ2-3
TGTGCCAGCAGCCCGAACGGGGATACGCAGTATTTT
CASSPNGDTQYF
>TRBV10-1|NA|NA|TRBJ1-1
TGCGCCAGCCGACAGTCTTTGAACACTGAAGCTTTCTTT
CASRQSLNTEAFF
>TRBV5-1|NA|TRBD1|TRBJ1-2
TGCGCCAGCAGCACGGGACAGGGTAGCTATGGCTACACCTTC
CASSTGQGSYGYTF
>TRBV3-1/TRBV3-2|NA|NA|TRBJ1-5
TGTGCCAGCAGCCAAGCGGAGAGCAATCAGCCCCAGCATTTT
CASSQAESNQPQHF
>TRBV5-4|NA|NA|TRBJ2-4
TGTGCCAGCAGCTTGGTACAGGAGGGGACCAAAAACATTCAGTACTTC
CASSLVQEGTKNIQYF
>TRBV6-6|once|NA|TRBJ2-7
TGTGCCAGCAGTCCTGGACTACCCTCCTACGAGCAGTACTTC
CASSPGLPSYEQYF
>TRBV4-2|few|TRBD1|TRBJ1-3
TGTGCCAGCAGCCAAGAAGGGACAGCCAACTCTGGAAACACCATATATTTT
CASSQEGTANSGNTIYF
>TRBV1|once|NA|TRBJ1-6
TGCACCAGCAGCCAAGAAGAGAAGATCTACTATAATTCACCCCTCCACTTT
CTSSQEEKIYYNSPLHF
>TRBV5-1|few|NA|TRBJ1-2
TGCGCCAGCAGCCCCGGACAGTCCCTGCGGGGCTACACCTTC
CASSPGQSLRGYTF
>TRBV10-3|NA|NA|TRBJ1-2
TGTGCCATCAGTGGAGAGGGGGACTACACCTTC
CAISGEGDYTF
>TRBV19|NA|NA|TRBJ2-7
TGTGCCAGTAGTATATCCCACCGGGGAGAGATACTCTACGAGCAGTACTTC
CASSISHRGEILYEQYF
>TRBV6-5|NA|TRBD1|TRBJ2-2
TGTGCCAGCAGTTACTCACAGGGGGCGAGAACCGGGGAGCTGTTTTTT
CASSYSQGARTGELFF
>TRBV30|NA|TRBD1|TRBJ1-5
TGTGCCTGGAGAGGACAGGGTGGCCAGCCCCAGCATTTT
CAWRGQGGQPQHF
>TRBV19|once|TRBD1|TRBJ2-2
TGTGCCTCCGACAGGGGCGTAGGCGGGGAGCTGTTTTTT
CASDRGVGGELFF
>TRBV27|NA|NA|TRBJ1-4
TGTGCCAGCAGTTTATCGTTGGACAGCAAATATGAAAAACTGTTTTTT
CASSLSLDSKYEKLFF
>TRBV11-3|NA|NA|TRBJ1-4
TGTGCCAGCAGCTTAGTCCCGCAGGGGCCAACTAATGAAAAACTGTTTTTT
CASSLVPQGPTNEKLFF
>TRBV7-9|NA|NA|TRBJ1-5
TGTGCCAGCAGCTTGGAGAGGAGCAATCAGCCCCAGCATTTT
CASSLERSNQPQHF
>TRBV3-1/TRBV3-2|NA|NA|TRBJ1-6
TGTGCCAGCAGCCAAGAGGACAGTAATTCACCCCTCCACTTT
CASSQEDSNSPLHF
>TRBV12-3/TRBV12-4|NA|NA|TRBJ1-6
TGTGCCAGCAGTTTCCCGAATTCACCCCTCCACTTT
CASSFPNSPLHF